This TCR beta chain was found in a study of OX40 agonist ivuxolimab in advanced cancers. For the wider study: Ivuxolimab was an agonistic, fully human IgG2 monoclonal antibody directed against OX40 (CD134), a costimulatory receptor. Intravenous ivuxolimab was administered to patients every 2 weeks at six dose levels: 0.01, 0.1, 0.3, 1.5, 3 and 10 mg/kg. Among the 52 dose-escalation patients, approximately 20 had hepatocellular carcinoma, roughly 15 melanoma, 9 renal cell carcinoma and 9 head and neck cancer. In the dose-escalation cohort, approximately 82% of patients were male, and the mean age was around 60 years, with a range of 23 to 79. Prior anti-PD-1, anti-PD-L1 or anti-CTLA-4 therapy was permitted, and approximately 39% of dose-escalation patients had received checkpoint inhibitors. Partial responses occurred in three dose-escalation patients, of whom one had hepatocellular carcinoma and two had cutaneous melanoma. The purpose of peripheral TCRbeta sequencing was to test whether ivuxolimab changed TCR sequence diversity and led to clonal T-cell expansion. The monotherapy dose-escalation portion (N of about 49 patients) of the phase I ivuxolimab trial is reported in the paper. What the study reported, not specific to this receptor: At doses of 0.1 to 3.0 mg/kg, clonal expansion of both CD4+ and CD8+ blood T cells was observed from baseline to week 6. On average, CD8+ T cells showed more expanded clones than CD4+ T cells after ivuxolimab. Which antigens the clonally expanded peripheral T cells were specific for was not determined. Low levels of normalized T-cell clonal expansion were also shown by some nonresponding patients. In the 0.1-3.0 mg/kg groups, partial responders were among the patients with the lowest normalized peripheral clonal expansion, particularly in CD8+ T cells.

Patients with autoimmune disease history or receiving systemic immunosuppression were excluded from the trial. Peripheral blood for TCR sequencing was collected from all dose cohorts at baseline, on cycle 4 day 1, and on cycle 7 day 1. The samples were drawn from a first-in-human, open-label, multicenter phase I dose-escalation trial of ivuxolimab. Adults with locally advanced or metastatic melanoma, renal cell carcinoma, hepatocellular carcinoma or head and neck squamous cell carcinoma were enrolled in the trial. Before TCR sequencing, CD4+ T cells and CD8+ T cells from peripheral blood were sorted into separate populations. CDR3 length: 13 amino acids, cysteine to phenylalanine. Kept here is only the CDR3 DNA, which spans 39 bases and is read in frame from base 1. The germline V gene (reference sequence) supplies CDR1 SGHNT and CDR2 YYREEE. Germline trimming: 4 bases from V, 4 bases from J; junction bases outside gene matches: 1.

To sequence the TCRbeta CDR3 region, genomic DNA was isolated from the sorted cells. The immunoSEQ Assay was used to sequence the TCRbeta CDR3 regions. Not all clones reach the TCRdb copy of this immuneACCESS table, which keeps in-frame sequences only. Checked studies attribute under half of the gap to unresolved V genes and leave the rest unexplained. The sample contains about 66,000 clones, around 89% of them found a single time. Jointly, the top ten make up roughly an eighth of the sample. This clone showed up just once. The antigen it recognizes is unknown. Base-call qualities are not available, and no considerably larger clone is one nucleotide away.

This receptor was identified in an adult with an advanced solid tumor such as melanoma, head and neck, liver or kidney cancer. The V and J segments used are TRBV5-4 and TRBJ2-7, and TRBD2 aligns with 11 junction nucleotides. Sequencing used CD4+ or CD8+ T cells sorted from blood, obtained in a trial of the OX40 agonist ivuxolimab. The bases are TGTGCCAGCAGCACTAGCGGGAGATACGAGCAGTACTTC. Its amino acids are CASSTSGRYEQYF.